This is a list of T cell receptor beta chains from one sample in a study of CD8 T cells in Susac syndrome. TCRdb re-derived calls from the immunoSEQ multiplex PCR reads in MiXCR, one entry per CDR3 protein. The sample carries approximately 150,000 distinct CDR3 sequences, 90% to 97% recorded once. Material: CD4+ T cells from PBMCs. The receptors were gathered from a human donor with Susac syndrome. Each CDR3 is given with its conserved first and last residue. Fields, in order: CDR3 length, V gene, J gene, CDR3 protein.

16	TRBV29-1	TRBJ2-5	CSVGGYDRARKETQYF
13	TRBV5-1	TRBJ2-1	CASSFGFDNEQFF
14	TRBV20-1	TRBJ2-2	CSARDRGGTGELFF
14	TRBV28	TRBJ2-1	CASSLDRDNNEQFF
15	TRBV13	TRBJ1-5	CASSLSGHLAGAQHF
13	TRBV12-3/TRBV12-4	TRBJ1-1	CASSRGVNTEAFF
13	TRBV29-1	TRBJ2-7	CSVGTGPFYEQYF
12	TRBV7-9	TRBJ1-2	CAGGPQYYGYTF
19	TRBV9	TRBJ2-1	CASSVAGIPDQSSYNEQFF
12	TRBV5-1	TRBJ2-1	CASRPAGDEQFF
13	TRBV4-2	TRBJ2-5	CASSQDPGETQYF
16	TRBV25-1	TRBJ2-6	CASSARRESGANVLTF
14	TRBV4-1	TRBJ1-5	CASSRGTGYTPQHF
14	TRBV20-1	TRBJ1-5	CSAQGVVSNQPQHF
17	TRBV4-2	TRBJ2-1	CASSQNLLAGGFDEQFF
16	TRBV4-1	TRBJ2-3	CASSQESLAGADTQYF
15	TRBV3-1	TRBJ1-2	CASSQVGTNDYGYTF
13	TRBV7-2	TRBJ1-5	CASSSNGGSPQHF
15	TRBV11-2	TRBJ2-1	CASSPRTSGYNEQFF
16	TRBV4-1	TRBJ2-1	CASSQDSASGGNEQFF
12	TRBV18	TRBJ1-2	CASSPRGKGYTF
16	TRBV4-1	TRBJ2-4	CASSQEGILAKNIQYF
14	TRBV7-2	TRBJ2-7	CASSTRGLSYEQYF
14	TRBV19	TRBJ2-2	CASSRAGNTGELFF
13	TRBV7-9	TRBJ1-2	CASSLGEIGGYTF
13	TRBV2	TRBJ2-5	CASSVKEKETQYF
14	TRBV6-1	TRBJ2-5	CASSDPTSVGTQYF
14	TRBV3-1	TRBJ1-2	CASSLSDWGYGYTF
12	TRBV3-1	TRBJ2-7	CASSQDWDEQYF
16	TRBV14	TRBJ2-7	CASSSGTGQILGEQYF
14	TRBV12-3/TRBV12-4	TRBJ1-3	CASSLYRAGNTIYF
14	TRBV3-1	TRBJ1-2	CASSQADREDGYTF
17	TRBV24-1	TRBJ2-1	CATSDSRLVGPPNEQFF
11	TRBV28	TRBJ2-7	CASSWVGEQYF
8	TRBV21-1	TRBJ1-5	CPDQPQHF
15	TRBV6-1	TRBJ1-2	CASSERQVANYGYTF
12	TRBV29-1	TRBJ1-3	CNVEGFGNTIYF
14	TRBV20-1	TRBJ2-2	CSARDSLAAGELFF
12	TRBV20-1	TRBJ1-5	CSARVNNQPQHF
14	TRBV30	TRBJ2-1	CAWRGRADYNEQFF
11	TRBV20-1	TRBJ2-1	CSARGGDEQFF
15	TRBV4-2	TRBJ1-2	CASSQVEGQNYGYTF
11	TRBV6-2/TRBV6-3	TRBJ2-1	CASSGDIGQFF
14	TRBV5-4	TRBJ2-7	CASSLAGGPVEQYF
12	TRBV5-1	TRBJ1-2	CASSNTFGRYTF
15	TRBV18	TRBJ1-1	CASSRTGSYGTEAFF
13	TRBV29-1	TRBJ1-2	CSVEVGWGGGYTF
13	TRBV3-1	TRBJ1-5	CASSTTRYQPQHF
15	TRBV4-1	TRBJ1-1	CASSQGALLNTEAFF
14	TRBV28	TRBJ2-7	CASSPWTPSYEQYF
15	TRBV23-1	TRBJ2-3	CASSLGQGRTDTQYF
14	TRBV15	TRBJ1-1	CATQETVEVAEAFF
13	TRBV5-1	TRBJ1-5	CASRGGNNQPQHF